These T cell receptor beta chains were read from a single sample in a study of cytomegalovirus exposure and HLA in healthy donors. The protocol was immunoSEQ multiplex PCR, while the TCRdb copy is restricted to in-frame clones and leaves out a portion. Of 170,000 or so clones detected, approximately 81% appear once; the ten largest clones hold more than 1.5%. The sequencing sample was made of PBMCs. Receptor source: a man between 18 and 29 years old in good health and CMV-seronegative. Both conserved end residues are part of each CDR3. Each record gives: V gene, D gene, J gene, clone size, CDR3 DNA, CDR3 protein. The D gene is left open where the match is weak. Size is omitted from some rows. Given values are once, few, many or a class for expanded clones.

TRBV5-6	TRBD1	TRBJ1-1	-	TGTGCCAGCAGCTTATTGACAGGGGGAGCTTTCTTT	CASSLLTGGAFF
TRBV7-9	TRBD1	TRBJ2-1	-	TGTGCCAGCAACAACAGGGGGCTCCGCTCCTACAATGAGCAGTTCTTC	CASNNRGLRSYNEQFF
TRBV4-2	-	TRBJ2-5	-	TGTGCCAGCAGCCAAGAAAGGCGCGGGGAGACCCAGTACTTC	CASSQERRGETQYF
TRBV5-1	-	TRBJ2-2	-	TGCGCCAGCAGCTCAGGTTCGGGAGCGCCCGGGACCGGGGAGCTGTTTTTT	CASSSGSGAPGTGELFF
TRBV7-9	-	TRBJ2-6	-	TGTTCCAGCAGCTTAGTAGGGGGGGCATTACCCTCTGGGGCCAACGTCCTGACTTTC	CSSSLVGGALPSGANVLTF
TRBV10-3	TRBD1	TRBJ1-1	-	TGTGCCATCAAGGACAGGGGGTCTCCGGGCACTGAAGCTTTCTTT	CAIKDRGSPGTEAFF
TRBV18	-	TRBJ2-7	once	TGTGCCAGCTCACCACCGTCAGGGATGTACGAGCAGTACTTC	CASSPPSGMYEQYF
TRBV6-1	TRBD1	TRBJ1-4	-	TGTGCCAGCACCCCCGGGACAGTAGACGAAAAACTGTTTTTT	CASTPGTVDEKLFF
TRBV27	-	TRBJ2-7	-	TGTGCCAGCAGTTTCCAGGGAGGCGAGCAGTACTTC	CASSFQGGEQYF
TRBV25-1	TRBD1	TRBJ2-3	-	TGTGCCAGCAGTGACCCCGGGCAGGGGGCGAGAGATACGCAGTATTTT	CASSDPGQGARDTQYF
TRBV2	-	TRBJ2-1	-	TGTGCCAGCAGTGACTGGCATGAGCAGTTCTTC	CASSDWHEQFF
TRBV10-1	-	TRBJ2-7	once	TGCGCCAGCAGTGAGTCGATTCTTCAGAATGAATCCTCCTACGAGCAGTACTTC	CASSESILQNESSYEQYF
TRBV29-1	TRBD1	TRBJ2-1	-	TGCAGCGTTGAAGGCAGGGGGCTGGTGGTCAATGAGCAGTTCTTC	CSVEGRGLVVNEQFF
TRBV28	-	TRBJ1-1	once	TGTGCCAGCAGTGTGTACGGCGGGGCAAGCACTGAAGCTTTCTTT	CASSVYGGASTEAFF
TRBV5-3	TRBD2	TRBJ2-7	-	TGTGCCAGAAGCACCCCATCCCAACAGCGGGAGGGCTACGAGCAGTACTTC	CARSTPSQQREGYEQYF
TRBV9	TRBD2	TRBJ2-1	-	TGTGCCAGCACTTCTCTTAGCGGGAGGTCTGATGAGCAGTTCTTC	CASTSLSGRSDEQFF
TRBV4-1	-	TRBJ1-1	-	TGCGCCAGCAGCCAAGACCGGTCCGTGAACACTGAAGCTTTCTTT	CASSQDRSVNTEAFF
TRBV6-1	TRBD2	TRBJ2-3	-	TGTGCCAGCAGTGAATCCCTGGACAGGGGGTGGGGACTAGCGGGGGGGCCGGGATCAACGCAGTATTTT	CASSESLDRGWGLAGGPGSTQYF
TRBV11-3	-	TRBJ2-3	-	TGTGCCAGCAGCGCAGGGGTGACAGATACGCAGTATTTT	CASSAGVTDTQYF
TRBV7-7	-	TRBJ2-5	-	TGTGCTAGCAGCCCTGGGCCTGGGGAGACCCAGTACTTC	CASSPGPGETQYF
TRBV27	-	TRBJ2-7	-	TGTGCCAGCAGTCCAAACTACTACGAGCAGTACTTC	CASSPNYYEQYF
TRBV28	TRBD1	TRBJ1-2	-	TGTGCCAGCCACCGACAGGGGGGGGGCTATGGCTACACCTTC	CASHRQGGGYGYTF